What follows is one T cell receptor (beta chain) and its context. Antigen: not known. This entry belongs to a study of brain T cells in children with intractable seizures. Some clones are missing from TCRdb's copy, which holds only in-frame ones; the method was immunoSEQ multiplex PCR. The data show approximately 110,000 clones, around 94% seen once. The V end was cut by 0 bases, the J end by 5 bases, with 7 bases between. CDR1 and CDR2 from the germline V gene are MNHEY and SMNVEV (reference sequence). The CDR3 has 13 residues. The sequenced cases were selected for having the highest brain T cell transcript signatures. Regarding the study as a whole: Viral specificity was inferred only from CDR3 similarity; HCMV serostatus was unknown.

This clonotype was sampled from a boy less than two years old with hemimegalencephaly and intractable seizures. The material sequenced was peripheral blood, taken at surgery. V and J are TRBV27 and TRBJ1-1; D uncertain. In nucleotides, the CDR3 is TGTGCCAGCAGTTTATCGGTGGGAACTGAAGCTTTCTTT. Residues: CASSLSVGTEAFF.